This T cell receptor beta chain was retrieved from a study of identical twins. Overall study results and limits: It was out-of-frame TCR alpha sharing in monozygotic twins that models underestimated.

From the 5' RACE reads, TCRdb called clonotypes with MiXCR, one entry per CDR3 protein. The sample consists of some 1,700,000 distinct CDR3 sequences, under 35% of them appearing once. Per germline, CDR1 DFQATT and CDR2 SNEGSKA (reference sequence). The trim removed 1 base at V and 9 bases at J, leaving 6 bases unmatched. CDR3 length: 13 residues. On this clonotype: No antigen is known for it.

This TCR derives from a newborn girl in good health. The specimen sequenced was cord blood. The V call is TRBV20-1, the J call TRBJ2-1; TRBD2 matches 7 bases. The CDR3 is CSARARLAGEQFF. The CDR3 region has the DNA TGCAGTGCTAGAGCCAGACTAGCCGGTGAGCAGTTCTTC.